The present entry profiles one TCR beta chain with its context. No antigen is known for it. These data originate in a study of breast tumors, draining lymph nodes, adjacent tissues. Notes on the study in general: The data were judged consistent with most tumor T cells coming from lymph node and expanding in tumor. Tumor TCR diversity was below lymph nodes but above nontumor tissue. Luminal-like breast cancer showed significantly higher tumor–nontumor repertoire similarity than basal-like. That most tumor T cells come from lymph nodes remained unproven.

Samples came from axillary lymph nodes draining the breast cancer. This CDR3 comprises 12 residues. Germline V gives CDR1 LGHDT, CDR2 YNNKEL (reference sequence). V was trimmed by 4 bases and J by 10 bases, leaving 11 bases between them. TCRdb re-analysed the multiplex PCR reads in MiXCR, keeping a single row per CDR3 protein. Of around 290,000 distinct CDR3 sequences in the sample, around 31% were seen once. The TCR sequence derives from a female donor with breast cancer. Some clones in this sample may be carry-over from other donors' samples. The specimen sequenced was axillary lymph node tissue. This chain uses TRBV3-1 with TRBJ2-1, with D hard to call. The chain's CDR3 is CASSRATMEQFF. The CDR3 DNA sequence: TGTGCCAGCAGCCGAGCGACAATGGAGCAGTTCTTC.